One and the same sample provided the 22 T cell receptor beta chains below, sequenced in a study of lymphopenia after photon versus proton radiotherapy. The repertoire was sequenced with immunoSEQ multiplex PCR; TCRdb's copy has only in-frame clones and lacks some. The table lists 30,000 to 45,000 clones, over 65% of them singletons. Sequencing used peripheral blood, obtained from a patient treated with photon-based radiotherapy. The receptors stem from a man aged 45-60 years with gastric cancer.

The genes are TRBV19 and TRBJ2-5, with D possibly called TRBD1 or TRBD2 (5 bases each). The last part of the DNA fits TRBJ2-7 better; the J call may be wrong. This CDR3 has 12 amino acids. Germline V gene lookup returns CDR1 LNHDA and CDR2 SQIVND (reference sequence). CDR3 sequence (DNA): TGTGCCAGTAGTCATCGGGACGGCGAGCAGTACTTC. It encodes CASSHRDGEQYF.

CDR3 DNA: TGTGCCAGCAACACCTTGGGCCGACAAATCCGGGACAGGAGCTATGGCTACACCTTC. It is translated as CASNTLGRQIRDRSYGYTF. J is TRBJ1-2 and V is TRBV11-2; 8 bases agree with TRBD1. The CDR3 contains 19 residues. After removal of 7 bases from V and 4 bases from J, the junction contained 23 bases not matched to a gene. Per the germline V gene, CDR1 is SGHAT and CDR2 is FQNNGV.

The CDR3 sequence is CAITRGGADTQYF. DNA of the CDR3: TGTGCCATCACTCGGGGGGGGGCAGATACGCAGTATTTT. This chain connects TRBV10-3 to TRBJ2-3; the match to TRBD2 covers 8 bases. The V and J ends lost 7 bases and 4 bases, in that order; junction bases with no gene match: 4. Germline assignment: CDR1 ENHRY and CDR2 SYGVKD. The CDR3 sequence is 13 residues long.

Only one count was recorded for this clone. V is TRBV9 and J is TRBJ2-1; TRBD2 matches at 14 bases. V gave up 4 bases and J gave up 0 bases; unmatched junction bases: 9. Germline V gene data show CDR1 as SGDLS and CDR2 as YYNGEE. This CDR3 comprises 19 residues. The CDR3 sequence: CASSPKGLAGDFSYNEQFF. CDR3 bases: TGTGCCAGCAGCCCCAAGGGACTAGCGGGAGACTTCTCCTACAATGAGCAGTTCTTC.

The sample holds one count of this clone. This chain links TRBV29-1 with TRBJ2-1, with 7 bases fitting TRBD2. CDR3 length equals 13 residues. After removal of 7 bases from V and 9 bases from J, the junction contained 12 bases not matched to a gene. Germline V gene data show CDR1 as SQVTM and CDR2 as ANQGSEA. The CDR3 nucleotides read TGCAGCGCCAGGCGGCGGGAGTTATCTGAGCAGTTCTTC. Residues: CSARRRELSEQFF.

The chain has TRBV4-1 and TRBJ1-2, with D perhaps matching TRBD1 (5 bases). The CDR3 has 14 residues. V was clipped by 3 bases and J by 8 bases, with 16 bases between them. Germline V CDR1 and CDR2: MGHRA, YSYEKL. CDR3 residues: CASSQAGQGLGYTF. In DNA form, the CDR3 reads TGCGCCAGCAGCCAGGCCGGACAAGGATTGGGCTACACCTTC.

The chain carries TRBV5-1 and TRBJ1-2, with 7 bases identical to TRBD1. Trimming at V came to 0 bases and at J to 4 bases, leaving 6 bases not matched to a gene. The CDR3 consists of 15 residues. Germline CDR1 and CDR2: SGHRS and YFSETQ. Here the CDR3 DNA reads TGCGCCAGCAGCTTGGCCGAAGGGGGCGGCTATGGCTACACCTTC. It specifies CASSLAEGGGYGYTF. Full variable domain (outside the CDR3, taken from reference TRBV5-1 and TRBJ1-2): KAGVTQTPRYLIKTRGQQVTLSCSPISGHRSVSWYQQTPGQGLQFLFEYFSETQRNKGNFPGRFSGRQFSNSRSEMNVSTLELGDSALYLCASSLAEGGGYGYTFGSGTRLTVV.

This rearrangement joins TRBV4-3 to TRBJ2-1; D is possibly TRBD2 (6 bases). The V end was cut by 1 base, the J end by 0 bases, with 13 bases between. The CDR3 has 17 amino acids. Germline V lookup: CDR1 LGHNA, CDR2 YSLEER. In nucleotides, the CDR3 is TGCGCCAGCAGCCAAGGGGGGGTCGGGAGCTCCTACAATGAGCAGTTCTTC. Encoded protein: CASSQGGVGSSYNEQFF.

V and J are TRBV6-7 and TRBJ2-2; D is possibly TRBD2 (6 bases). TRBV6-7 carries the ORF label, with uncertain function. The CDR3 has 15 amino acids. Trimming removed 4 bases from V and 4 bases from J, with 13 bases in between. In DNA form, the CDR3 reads TGTGCCAGCAGTTGTCCGGGACTCCTCACCGGGGAGCTGTTTTTT. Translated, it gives CASSCPGLLTGELFF.

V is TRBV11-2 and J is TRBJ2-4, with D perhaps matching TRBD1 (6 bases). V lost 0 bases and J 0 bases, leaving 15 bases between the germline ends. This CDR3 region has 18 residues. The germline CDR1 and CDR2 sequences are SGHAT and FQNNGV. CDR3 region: CASSLDIRRQVAKNIQYF. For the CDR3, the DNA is TGTGCCAGCAGCTTAGATATCCGGAGACAGGTAGCCAAAAACATTCAGTACTTC.

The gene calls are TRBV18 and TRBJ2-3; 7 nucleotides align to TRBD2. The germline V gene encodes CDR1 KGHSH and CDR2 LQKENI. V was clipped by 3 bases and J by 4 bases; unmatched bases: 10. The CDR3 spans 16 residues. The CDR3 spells CASSPRGSGFADTQYF. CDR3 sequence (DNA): TGTGCCAGCTCACCCCGGGGTAGCGGGTTCGCAGATACGCAGTATTTT.

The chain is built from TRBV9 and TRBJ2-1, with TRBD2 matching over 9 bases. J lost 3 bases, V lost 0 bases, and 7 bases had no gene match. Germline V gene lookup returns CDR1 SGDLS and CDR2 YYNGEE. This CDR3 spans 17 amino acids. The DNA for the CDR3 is TGTGCCAGCAGCGTAGGCGCTAGCGGGAAGAACTACAATGAGCAGTTCTTC. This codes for CASSVGASGKNYNEQFF.

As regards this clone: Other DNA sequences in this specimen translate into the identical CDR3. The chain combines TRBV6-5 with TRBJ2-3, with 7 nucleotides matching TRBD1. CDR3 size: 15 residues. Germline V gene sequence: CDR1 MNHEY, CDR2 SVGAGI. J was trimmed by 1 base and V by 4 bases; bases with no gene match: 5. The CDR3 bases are TGTGCCAGCAGTTTCAATGACAGGGGCACAGATACGCAGTATTTT. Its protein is CASSFNDRGTDTQYF.

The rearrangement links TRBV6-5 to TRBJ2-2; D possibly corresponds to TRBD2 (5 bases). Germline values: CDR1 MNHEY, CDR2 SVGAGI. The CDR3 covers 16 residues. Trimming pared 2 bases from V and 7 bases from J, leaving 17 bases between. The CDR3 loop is CASSYIDEGLSGELFF. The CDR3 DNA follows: TGTGCCAGCAGTTACATTGACGAGGGCCTGAGCGGGGAGCTGTTTTTT.

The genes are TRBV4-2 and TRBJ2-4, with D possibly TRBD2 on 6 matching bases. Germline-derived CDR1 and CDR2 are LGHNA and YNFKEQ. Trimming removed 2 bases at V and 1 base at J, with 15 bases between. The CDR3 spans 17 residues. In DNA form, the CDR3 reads TGTGCCAGCAGCCAATCTTCCGGGACTGCCGCCAAAAACATTCAGTACTTC. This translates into CASSQSSGTAAKNIQYF.

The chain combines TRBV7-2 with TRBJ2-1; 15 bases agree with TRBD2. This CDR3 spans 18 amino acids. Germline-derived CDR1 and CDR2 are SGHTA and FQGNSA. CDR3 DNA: TGTGGGGCCGGATCCGGGACTAGCGGGAGGCAGACCGACAATGAGCAGTTCTTC. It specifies CGAGSGTSGRQTDNEQFF.

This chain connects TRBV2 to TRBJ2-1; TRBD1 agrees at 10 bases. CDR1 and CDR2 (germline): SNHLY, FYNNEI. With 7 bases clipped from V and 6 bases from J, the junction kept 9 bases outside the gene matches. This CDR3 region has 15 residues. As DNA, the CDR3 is TGTGCCAGCAACCGGGACAGGGGAGCCTCCAATGAGCAGTTCTTC. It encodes CASNRDRGASNEQFF.

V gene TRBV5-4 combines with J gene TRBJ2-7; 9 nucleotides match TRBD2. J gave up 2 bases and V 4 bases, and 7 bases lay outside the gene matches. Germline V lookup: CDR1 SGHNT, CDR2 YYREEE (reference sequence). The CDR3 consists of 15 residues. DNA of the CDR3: TGTGCCAGCAGCCCTGGGGTAGCGGGAGCCTACGAGCAGTACTTC. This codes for CASSPGVAGAYEQYF.

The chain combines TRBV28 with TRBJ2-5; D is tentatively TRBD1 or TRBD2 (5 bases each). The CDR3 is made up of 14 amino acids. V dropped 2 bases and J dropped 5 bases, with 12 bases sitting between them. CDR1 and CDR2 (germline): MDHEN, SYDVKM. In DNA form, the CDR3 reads TGTGCCAGCAGTTTAAACGGGGCCCGGGAGACCCAGTACTTC. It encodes CASSLNGARETQYF. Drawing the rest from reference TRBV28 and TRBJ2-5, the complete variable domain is DVKVTQSSRYLVKRTGEKVFLECVQDMDHENMFWYRQDPGLGLRLIYFSYDVKMKEKGDIPEGYSVSREKKERFSLILESASTNQTSMYLCASSLNGARETQYFGPGTRLLVL.

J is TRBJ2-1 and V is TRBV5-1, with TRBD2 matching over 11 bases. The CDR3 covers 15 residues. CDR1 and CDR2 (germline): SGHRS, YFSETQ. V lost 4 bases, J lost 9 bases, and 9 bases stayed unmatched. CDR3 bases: TGCGCCAGCAGCCAAATTAGCGGGGGGGTCGGTGAGCAGTTCTTC. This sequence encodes CASSQISGGVGEQFF.

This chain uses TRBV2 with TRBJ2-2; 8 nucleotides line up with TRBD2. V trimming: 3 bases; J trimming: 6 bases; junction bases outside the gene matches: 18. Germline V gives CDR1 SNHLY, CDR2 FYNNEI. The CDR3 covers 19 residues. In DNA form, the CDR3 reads TGTGCCAGCAGTGATAGGAATAAGGTAGTAGCGGGAAGTTCCGGGGAGCTGTTTTTT. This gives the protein CASSDRNKVVAGSSGELFF.

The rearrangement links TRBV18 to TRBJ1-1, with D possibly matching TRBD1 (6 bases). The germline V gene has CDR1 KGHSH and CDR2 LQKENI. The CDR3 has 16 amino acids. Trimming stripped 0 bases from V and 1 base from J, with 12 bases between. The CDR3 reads CASSPPRGAGNTEAFF. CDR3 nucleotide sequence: TGTGCCAGCTCACCACCGCGGGGGGCCGGGAACACTGAAGCTTTCTTT.